This entry describes one T cell receptor beta chain. Sequencing used immunoSEQ multiplex PCR; TCRdb keeps in-frame clones, though not all of them. Here the sample spans roughly 300,000 clones, just under 90% being singletons. CDR3 length: 15 residues. Germline trimming cut 1 base from V and 11 bases from J; bases unmatched to any gene: 7. CDR1 is SGHVS, CDR2 FQNEAQ, per germline. The entry originates in a study of blood T cell repertoires in COVID-19. Study details: The study drew acute and convalescent COVID-19 samples from the United States, Italy and Spain.

This TCR came from a woman aged 30 to 39 with COVID-19, enrolled during active disease. The J gene is TRBJ1-6, the V gene TRBV7-8, with 8 bases matching TRBD1. The sample consisted of peripheral blood. CDR3 sequence (DNA): TGTGCCAGCAGCTTAGGCGGACAGGGAGGTACACCCCTCCACTTT. It encodes CASSLGGQGGTPLHF.